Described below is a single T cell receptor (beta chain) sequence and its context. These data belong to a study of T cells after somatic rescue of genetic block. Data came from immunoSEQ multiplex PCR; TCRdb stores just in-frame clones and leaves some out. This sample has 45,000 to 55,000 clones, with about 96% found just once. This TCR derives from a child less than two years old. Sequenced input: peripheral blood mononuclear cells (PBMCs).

The chain's CDR3 is CASSYSGGIEQFF. CDR3 bases: TGTGCCAGCAGTTACTCAGGGGGCATCGAGCAGTTCTTC. The chain employs TRBV6-5 and TRBJ2-1, with 7 bases aligning to TRBD1. After removal of 0 bases from V and 10 bases from J, the junction contained 3 bases not matched to a gene. This CDR3 has 13 amino acids. Germline loops: CDR1 MNHEY, CDR2 SVGAGI.